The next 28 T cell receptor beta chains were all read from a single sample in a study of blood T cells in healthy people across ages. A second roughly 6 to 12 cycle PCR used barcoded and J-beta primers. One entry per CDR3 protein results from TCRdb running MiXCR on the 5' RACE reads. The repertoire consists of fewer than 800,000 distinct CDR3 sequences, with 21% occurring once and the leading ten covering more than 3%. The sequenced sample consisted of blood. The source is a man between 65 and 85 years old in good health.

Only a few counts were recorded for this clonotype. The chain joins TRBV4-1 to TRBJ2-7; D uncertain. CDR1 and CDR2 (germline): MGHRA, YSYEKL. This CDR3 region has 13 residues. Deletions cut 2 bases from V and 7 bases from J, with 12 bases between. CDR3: CASSQPLAREQYF. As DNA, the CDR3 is TGCGCCAGCAGCCAACCCCTCGCGAGGGAGCAGTACTTC.

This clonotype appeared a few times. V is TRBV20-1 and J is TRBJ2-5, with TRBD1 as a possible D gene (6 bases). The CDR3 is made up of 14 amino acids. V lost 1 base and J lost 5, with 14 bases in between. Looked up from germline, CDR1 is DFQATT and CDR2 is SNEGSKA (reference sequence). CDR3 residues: CSARVRQGHETQYF. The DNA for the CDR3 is TGCAGTGCTAGAGTAAGGCAGGGGCACGAGACCCAGTACTTC.

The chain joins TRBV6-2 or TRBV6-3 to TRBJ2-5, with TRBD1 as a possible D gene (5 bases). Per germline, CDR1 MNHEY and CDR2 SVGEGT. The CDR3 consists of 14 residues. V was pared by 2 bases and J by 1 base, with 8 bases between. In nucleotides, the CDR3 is TGTGCCAGCAGTTACGGACACATCCAAGAGACCCAGTACTTC. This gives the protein CASSYGHIQETQYF.

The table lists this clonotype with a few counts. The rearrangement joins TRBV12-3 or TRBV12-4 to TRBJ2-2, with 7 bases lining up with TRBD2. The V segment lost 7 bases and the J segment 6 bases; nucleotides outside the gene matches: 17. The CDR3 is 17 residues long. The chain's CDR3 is CASTVGGTWHGAGELFF. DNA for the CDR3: TGTGCCAGCACCGTGGGGGGGACCTGGCATGGGGCCGGGGAGCTGTTTTTT.

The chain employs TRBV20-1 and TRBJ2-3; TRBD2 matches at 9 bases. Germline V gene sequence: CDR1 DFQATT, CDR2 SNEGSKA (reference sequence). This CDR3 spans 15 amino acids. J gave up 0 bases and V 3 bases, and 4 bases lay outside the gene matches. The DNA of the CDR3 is TGCAGTGCTAGGGCGCTAGCGGGAAGCACAGATACGCAGTATTTT. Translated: CSARALAGSTDTQYF.

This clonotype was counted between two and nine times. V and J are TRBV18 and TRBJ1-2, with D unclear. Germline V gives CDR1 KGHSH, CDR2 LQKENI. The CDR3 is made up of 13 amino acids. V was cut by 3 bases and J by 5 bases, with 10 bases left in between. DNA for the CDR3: TGTGCCAGCTCACCCGTCAGCACGTATGGCTACACCTTC. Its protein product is CASSPVSTYGYTF.

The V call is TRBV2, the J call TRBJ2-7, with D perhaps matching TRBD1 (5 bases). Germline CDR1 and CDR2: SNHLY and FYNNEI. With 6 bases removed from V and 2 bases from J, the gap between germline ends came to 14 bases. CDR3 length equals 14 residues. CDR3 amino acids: CASRPQESPYEQYF. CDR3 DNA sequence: TGTGCCAGCAGACCACAGGAGAGCCCCTACGAGCAGTACTTC.

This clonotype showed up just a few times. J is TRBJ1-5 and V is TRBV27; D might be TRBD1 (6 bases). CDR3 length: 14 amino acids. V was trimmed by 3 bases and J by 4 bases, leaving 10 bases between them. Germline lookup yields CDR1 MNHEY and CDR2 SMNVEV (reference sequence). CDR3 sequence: CASSFGQRNQPQHF. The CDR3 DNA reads TGTGCCAGCAGTTTCGGACAGCGAAATCAGCCCCAGCATTTT.

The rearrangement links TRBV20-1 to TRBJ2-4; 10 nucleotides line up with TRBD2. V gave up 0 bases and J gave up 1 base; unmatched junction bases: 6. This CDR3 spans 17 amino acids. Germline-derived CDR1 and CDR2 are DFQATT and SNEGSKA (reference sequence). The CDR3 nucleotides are TGCAGTGCTAGAGATCGGAAGCGGGAGGGGGCCAAAAACATTCAGTACTTC. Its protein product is CSARDRKREGAKNIQYF.

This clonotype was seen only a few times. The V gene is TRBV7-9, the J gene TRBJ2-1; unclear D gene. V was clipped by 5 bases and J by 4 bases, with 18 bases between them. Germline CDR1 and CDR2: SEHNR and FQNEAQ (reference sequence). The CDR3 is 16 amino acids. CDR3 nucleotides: TGTGCCAGCAGCCTAGGGTCCGAAAGTAGGTACAATGAGCAGTTCTTC. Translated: CASSLGSESRYNEQFF.

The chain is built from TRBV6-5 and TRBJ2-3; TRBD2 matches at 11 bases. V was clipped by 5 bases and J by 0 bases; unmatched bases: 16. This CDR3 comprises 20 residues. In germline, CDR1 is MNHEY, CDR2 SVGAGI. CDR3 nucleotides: TGTGCCAGCAGTACTGTAGGGATTCTAGCGGGAGGAGGGAGCACAGATACGCAGTATTTT. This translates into CASSTVGILAGGGSTDTQYF.

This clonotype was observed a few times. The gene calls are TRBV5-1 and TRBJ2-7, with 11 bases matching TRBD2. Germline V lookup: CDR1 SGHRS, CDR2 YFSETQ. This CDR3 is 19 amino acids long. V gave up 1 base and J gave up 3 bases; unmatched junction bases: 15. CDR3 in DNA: TGCGCCAGCAGCTTGCTGCCAGCCGACACTAGCGGGAGTAACTACGAGCAGTACTTC. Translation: CASSLLPADTSGSNYEQYF.

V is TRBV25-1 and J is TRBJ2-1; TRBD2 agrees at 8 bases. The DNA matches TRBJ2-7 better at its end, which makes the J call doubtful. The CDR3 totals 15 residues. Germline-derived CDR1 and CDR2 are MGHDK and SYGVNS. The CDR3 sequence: CASGRASGGTYEQYF. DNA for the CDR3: TGTGCCAGCGGTAGGGCCAGCGGGGGAACCTACGAGCAGTACTTC.

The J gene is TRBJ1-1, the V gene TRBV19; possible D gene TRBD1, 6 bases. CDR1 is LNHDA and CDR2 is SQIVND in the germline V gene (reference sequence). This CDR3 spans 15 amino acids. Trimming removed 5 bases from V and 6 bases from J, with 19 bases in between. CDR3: CASSPSARGLSEAFF. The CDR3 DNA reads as TGTGCCAGTAGTCCCTCGGCCAGGGGTTTATCTGAAGCTTTCTTT.

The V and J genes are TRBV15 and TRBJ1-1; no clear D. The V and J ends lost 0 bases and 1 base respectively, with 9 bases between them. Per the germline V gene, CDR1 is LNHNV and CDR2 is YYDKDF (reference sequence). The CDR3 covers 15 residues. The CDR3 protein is CATSRDSLGNTEAFF. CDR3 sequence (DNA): TGTGCCACCAGCAGAGATTCGTTAGGGAACACTGAAGCTTTCTTT.

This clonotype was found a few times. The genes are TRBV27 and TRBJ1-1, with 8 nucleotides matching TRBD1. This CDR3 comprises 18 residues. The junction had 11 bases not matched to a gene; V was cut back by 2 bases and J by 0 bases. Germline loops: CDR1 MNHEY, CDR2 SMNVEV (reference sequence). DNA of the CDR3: TGTGCCAGCAGTTTAAGGTTTCGTACAGGGGGGATGAACACTGAAGCTTTCTTT. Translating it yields CASSLRFRTGGMNTEAFF.

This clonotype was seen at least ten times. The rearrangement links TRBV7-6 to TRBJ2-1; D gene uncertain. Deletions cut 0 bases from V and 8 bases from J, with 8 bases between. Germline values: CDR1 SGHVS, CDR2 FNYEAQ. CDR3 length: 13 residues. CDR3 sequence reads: CASSLANQDEQFF. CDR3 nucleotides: TGTGCCAGCAGCTTAGCAAATCAGGATGAGCAGTTCTTC.

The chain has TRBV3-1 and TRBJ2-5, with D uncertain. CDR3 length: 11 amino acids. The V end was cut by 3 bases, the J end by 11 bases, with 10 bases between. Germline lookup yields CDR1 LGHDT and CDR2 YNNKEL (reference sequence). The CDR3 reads CASSHQRGQYF. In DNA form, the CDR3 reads TGTGCCAGCAGCCACCAGCGTGGGCAGTACTTC.

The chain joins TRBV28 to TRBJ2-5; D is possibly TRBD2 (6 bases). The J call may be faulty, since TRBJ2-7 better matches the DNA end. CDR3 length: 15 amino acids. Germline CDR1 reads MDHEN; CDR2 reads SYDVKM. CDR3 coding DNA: TGTGCCAGCAGACCACCCGGGACTCCCTCCTACGAGCAGTACTTC. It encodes CASRPPGTPSYEQYF.

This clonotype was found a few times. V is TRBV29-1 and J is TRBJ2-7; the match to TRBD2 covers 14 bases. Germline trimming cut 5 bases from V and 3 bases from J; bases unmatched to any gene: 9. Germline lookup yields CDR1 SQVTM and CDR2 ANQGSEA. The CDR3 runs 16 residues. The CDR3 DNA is TGCAGCGTTACCGGGACTAGCGGGAGCGGTCGCTACGAGCAGTACTTC. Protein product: CSVTGTSGSGRYEQYF.

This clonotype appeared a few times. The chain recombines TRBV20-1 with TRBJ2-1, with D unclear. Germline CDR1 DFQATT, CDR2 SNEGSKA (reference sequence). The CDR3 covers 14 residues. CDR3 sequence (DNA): TGCAGGCCTTTTATCCAGAACACGTACAATGAGCAGTTCTTC. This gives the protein CRPFIQNTYNEQFF.

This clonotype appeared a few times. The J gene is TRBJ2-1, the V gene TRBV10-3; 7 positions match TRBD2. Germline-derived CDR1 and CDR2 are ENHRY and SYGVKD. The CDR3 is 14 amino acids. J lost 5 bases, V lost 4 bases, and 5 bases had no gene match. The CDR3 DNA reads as TGTGCCATCAGTGCAGCGGGACTCAACAATGAGCAGTTCTTC. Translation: CAISAAGLNNEQFF.

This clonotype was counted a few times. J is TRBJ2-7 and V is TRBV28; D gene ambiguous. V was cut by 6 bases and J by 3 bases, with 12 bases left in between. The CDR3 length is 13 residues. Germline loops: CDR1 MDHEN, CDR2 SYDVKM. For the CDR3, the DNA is TGTGCCAGCAGACTGACAAACGACTACGAGCAGTACTTC. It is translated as CASRLTNDYEQYF.

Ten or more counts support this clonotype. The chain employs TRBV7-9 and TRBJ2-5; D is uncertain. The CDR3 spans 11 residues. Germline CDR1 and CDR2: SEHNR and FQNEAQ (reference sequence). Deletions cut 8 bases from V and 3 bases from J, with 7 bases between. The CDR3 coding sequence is TGTGCCAGCGGGTTAGAAGAGACCCAGTACTTC. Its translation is CASGLEETQYF.

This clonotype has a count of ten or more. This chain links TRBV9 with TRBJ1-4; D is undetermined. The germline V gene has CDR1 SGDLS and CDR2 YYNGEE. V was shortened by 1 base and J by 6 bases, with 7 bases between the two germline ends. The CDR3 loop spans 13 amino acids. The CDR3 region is CASSVTLDEKLFF. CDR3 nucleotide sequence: TGTGCCAGCAGCGTAACTCTAGATGAAAAACTGTTTTTT.

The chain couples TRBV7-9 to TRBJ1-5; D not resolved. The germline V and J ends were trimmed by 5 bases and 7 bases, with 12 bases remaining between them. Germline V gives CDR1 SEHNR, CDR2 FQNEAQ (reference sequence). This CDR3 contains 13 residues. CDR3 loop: CASSPDVRQPQHF. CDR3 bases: TGTGCCAGCAGCCCCGACGTTAGGCAGCCCCAGCATTTT.

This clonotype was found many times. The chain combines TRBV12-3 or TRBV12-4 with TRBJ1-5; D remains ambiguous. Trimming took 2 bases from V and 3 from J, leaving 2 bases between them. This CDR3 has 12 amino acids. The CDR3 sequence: CASSLNNQPQHF. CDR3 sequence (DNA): TGTGCCAGCAGTTTAAACAATCAGCCCCAGCATTTT.

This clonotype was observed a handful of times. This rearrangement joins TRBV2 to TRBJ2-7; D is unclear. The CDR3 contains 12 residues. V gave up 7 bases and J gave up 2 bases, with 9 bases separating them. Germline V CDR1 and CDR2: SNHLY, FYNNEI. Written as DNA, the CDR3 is TGTGCCAGCACCGCGGAGACCTACGAGCAGTACTTC. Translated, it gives CASTAETYEQYF.